Below, 16 T cell receptor beta chains from the same sample are listed, as sequenced in a study of T cell changes during pregnancy in multiple sclerosis. TCRdb's table, derived via immunoSEQ multiplex PCR, lists solely in-frame clones and lacks some. The table lists around 33,000 clones, roughly 89% of them singletons. The sequenced sample was CD8+ T cells from peripheral blood mononuclear cells, obtained before pregnancy. These receptor sequences come from a female donor with multiple sclerosis, enrolled in a pregnancy study.

The V call is TRBV30, the J call TRBJ1-6; TRBD1 matches 8 bases. The CDR3 loop spans 13 amino acids. J lost 10 bases, V lost 1 base, and 3 bases had no gene match. Germline V gene sequence: CDR1 GTSNPN, CDR2 SVGIG (reference sequence). CDR3 in amino acids: CAWSETGESPLHF. As DNA, the CDR3 is TGTGCCTGGAGTGAGACAGGGGAGTCACCCCTCCACTTT.

The genes are TRBV11-2 and TRBJ2-1; 7 bases line up with TRBD2. V shed 5 bases, J shed 4 bases, and the junction held 8 bases outside the gene matches. There are 15 residues in the CDR3. The germline V gene has CDR1 SGHAT and CDR2 FQNNGV. CDR3 region: CASSPVGGWYNEQFF. CDR3 DNA: TGTGCCAGCAGCCCAGTGGGGGGGTGGTACAATGAGCAGTTCTTC.

This clone occurred once. The chain couples TRBV5-1 to TRBJ2-3, with 16 bases identical to TRBD2. The J segment lost 2 bases and the V segment lost 6 bases, leaving 6 bases of the junction unmatched. The length of the CDR3 is 17 residues. Germline loops: CDR1 SGHRS, CDR2 YFSETQ. The CDR3 coding sequence is TGCGCCAGCAAGGGGGGACTAGCGGGGGGGATCACAGATACGCAGTATTTT. As protein: CASKGGLAGGITDTQYF.

This rearrangement joins TRBV9 to TRBJ2-1, with 9 bases fitting TRBD2. The germline CDR1 and CDR2 sequences are SGDLS and YYNGEE. J was trimmed by 2 bases and V by 3 bases; bases with no gene match: 3. The CDR3 consists of 15 residues. The CDR3 DNA follows: TGTGCCAGCAGCGCCCGCGGGGGGGCCTACAATGAGCAGTTCTTC. It specifies CASSARGGAYNEQFF. The variable domain in full, with the rest retrieved from reference TRBV9 and TRBJ2-1, is DSGVTQTPKHLITATGQRVTLRCSPRSGDLSVYWYQQSLDQGLQFLIQYYNGEERAKGNILERFSAQQFPDLHSELNLSSLELGDSALYFCASSARGGAYNEQFFGPGTRLTVL.

The rearrangement uses TRBV13 and TRBJ2-3, with 12 nucleotides matching TRBD2. V shed 5 bases, J shed 6 bases, and the junction held 3 bases outside the gene matches. CDR1 is PRHDT, CDR2 FYEKMQ, per germline (reference sequence). The CDR3 spans 14 residues. CDR3 sequence: CASSPGLAGDTQYF. In DNA form, the CDR3 reads TGTGCCAGCAGCCCTGGACTAGCGGGGGATACGCAGTATTTT.

This chain joins TRBV4-3 and TRBJ2-5; 13 bases agree with TRBD2. V lost 0 bases and J lost 6; bases outside the gene matches: 10. This CDR3 is built from 18 residues. Germline loops: CDR1 LGHNA, CDR2 YSLEER. CDR3 residues: CASSQDGLAGAPRKTQYF. The DNA of the CDR3 is TGCGCCAGCAGCCAAGATGGACTAGCGGGGGCGCCTAGGAAGACCCAGTACTTC.

This chain links TRBV7-9 with TRBJ2-3; D is ambiguous. Looked up from germline, CDR1 is SEHNR and CDR2 is FQNEAQ (reference sequence). Trimming stripped 7 bases from V and 2 bases from J, with 19 bases between. The CDR3 has 16 amino acids. For the CDR3, the DNA is TGTGCCAGCACCCCCGGCCCCGAGGAGCCCACAGATACGCAGTATTTT. Translated, it gives CASTPGPEEPTDTQYF.

CDR3 in amino acids: CASSNHDTGANVLTF. The CDR3 DNA sequence: TGTGCCAGCAGCAACCATGACACCGGGGCCAACGTCCTGACTTTC. V gene TRBV7-9 combines with J gene TRBJ2-6; D unclear. V lost 5 bases, J lost 4 bases, and 12 bases lay in between. The V gene's germline CDR1 is SEHNR and CDR2 FQNEAQ (reference sequence). The CDR3 sequence is 15 residues long.

The rearrangement uses TRBV29-1 and TRBJ2-1; 9 bases match TRBD2. This CDR3 contains 14 residues. V gave up 3 bases and J gave up 6 bases; unmatched junction bases: 6. The germline V gene has CDR1 SQVTM and CDR2 ANQGSEA. CDR3 protein: CSVDWRGGGNEQFF. DNA for the CDR3: TGCAGCGTTGATTGGCGGGGGGGCGGCAATGAGCAGTTCTTC.

The chain has TRBV7-8 and TRBJ2-3, with a tentative D call TRBD2 (6 bases). CDR3 length: 16 residues. V lost 5 bases and J lost 3, with 18 bases in between. Germline loops: CDR1 SGHVS, CDR2 FQNEAQ. In nucleotides, the CDR3 is TGTGCCAGCAGCACCCAAGGGCGGGGTGCGACAGATACGCAGTATTTT. It encodes CASSTQGRGATDTQYF. Using reference TRBV7-8 and TRBJ2-3 for the parts outside the CDR3, the full variable domain is GAGVSQSPRYKVAKRGQDVALRCDPISGHVSLFWYQQALGQGPEFLTYFQNEAQLDKSGLPSDRFFAERPEGSVSTLKIQRTQQEDSAVYLCASSTQGRGATDTQYFGPGTRLTVL.

The chain recombines TRBV5-4 with TRBJ2-5, with TRBD2 identical over 9 bases. This CDR3 has 17 amino acids. Germline values: CDR1 SGHNT, CDR2 YYREEE (reference sequence). Losses at the gene ends were 3 bases for V and 3 bases for J; bases not matched to a gene: 12. CDR3 DNA sequence: TGTGCCAGCAGCTCTCCGGGCGGGGGGGTATCAAAAGAGACCCAGTACTTC. It translates to CASSSPGGGVSKETQYF.

The chain has TRBV2 and TRBJ2-1; 10 bases map to TRBD2. From germline, CDR1 is SNHLY and CDR2 FYNNEI. V was pared by 2 bases and J by 4 bases, with 14 bases of the junction left unmatched. This CDR3 region has 19 residues. The CDR3 spells CASSEIGPASGGPYNEQFF. The CDR3, as DNA: TGTGCCAGCAGTGAAATAGGGCCTGCTAGCGGGGGCCCTTACAATGAGCAGTTCTTC. The full variable domain, in which reference TRBV2 and TRBJ2-1 provide the parts outside the CDR3, is EPEVTQTPSHQVTQMGQEVILRCVPISNHLYFYWYRQILGQKVEFLVSFYNNEISEKSEIFDDQFSVERPDGSNFTLKIRSTKLEDSAMYFCASSEIGPASGGPYNEQFFGPGTRLTVL.

The V gene is TRBV4-3, the J gene TRBJ2-1; 8 bases are a match to TRBD1. CDR1 LGHNA and CDR2 YSLEER come from the germline V gene. The CDR3 extends over 15 amino acids. The V and J ends lost 1 base and 7 bases, in that order; junction bases with no gene match: 6. Written as DNA, the CDR3 is TGCGCCAGCAGCCAAGGGACAGGGATGTCAAATGAGCAGTTCTTC. Its protein product is CASSQGTGMSNEQFF.

This rearrangement joins TRBV25-1 to TRBJ1-2; 8 positions agree with TRBD1. This CDR3 is built from 13 residues. V lost 5 bases, J lost 4 bases, and 3 bases stayed unmatched. Germline CDR1 is MGHDK and CDR2 is SYGVNS. The CDR3 loop reads CASSFDRGYGYTF. The CDR3 DNA follows: TGTGCCAGCAGTTTTGACAGGGGCTATGGCTACACCTTC.

This chain uses TRBV7-9 with TRBJ2-3; 11 bases match TRBD2. The germline V gene encodes CDR1 SEHNR and CDR2 FQNEAQ (reference sequence). The trim removed 5 bases at V and 2 bases at J, leaving 9 bases unmatched. There are 17 residues in the CDR3. CDR3 sequence: CASSTPGTSGVTDTQYF. CDR3 nucleotides: TGTGCCAGCAGCACGCCCGGGACTAGCGGCGTCACAGATACGCAGTATTTT.

This clone was seen at least ten times. The J gene is TRBJ1-1, the V gene TRBV10-2, with 9 bases lining up with TRBD1. This CDR3 has 14 residues. Trimming at V came to 7 bases and at J to 5 bases, leaving 8 bases not matched to a gene. CDR1 is WSHSY and CDR2 is SAAADI in the germline V gene. This chain's CDR3 is CASTPQGAGTEAFF. The CDR3 coding sequence is TGCGCCAGCACCCCACAGGGGGCAGGTACTGAAGCTTTCTTT.